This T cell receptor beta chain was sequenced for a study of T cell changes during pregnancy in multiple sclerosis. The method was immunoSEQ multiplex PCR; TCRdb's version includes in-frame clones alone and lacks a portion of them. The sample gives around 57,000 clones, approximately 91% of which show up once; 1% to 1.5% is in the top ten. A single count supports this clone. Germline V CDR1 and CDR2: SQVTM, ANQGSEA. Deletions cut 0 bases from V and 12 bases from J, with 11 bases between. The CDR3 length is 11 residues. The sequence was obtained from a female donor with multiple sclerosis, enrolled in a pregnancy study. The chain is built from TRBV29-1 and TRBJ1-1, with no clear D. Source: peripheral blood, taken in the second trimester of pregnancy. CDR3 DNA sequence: TGCAGCGTTGAAGACGGGCGCGGGTCTTTCTTT. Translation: CSVEDGRGSFF.